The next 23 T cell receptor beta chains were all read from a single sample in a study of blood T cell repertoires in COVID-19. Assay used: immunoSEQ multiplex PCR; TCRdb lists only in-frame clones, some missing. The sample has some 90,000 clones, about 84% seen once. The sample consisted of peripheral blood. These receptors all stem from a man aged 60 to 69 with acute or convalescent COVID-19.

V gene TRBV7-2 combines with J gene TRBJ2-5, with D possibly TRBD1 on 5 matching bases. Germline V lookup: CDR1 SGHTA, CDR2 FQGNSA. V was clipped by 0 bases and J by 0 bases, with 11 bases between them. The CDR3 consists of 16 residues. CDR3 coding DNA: TGTGCCAGCAGCTTAGCCGCCAGGGAATACCAAGAGACCCAGTACTTC. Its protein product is CASSLAAREYQETQYF.

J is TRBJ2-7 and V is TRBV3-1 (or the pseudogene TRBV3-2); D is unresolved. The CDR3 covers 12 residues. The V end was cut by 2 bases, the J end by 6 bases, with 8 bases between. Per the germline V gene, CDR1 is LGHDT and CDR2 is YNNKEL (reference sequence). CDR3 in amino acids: CASSQCPIEQYF. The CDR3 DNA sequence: TGTGCCAGCAGCCAATGCCCTATCGAGCAGTACTTC.

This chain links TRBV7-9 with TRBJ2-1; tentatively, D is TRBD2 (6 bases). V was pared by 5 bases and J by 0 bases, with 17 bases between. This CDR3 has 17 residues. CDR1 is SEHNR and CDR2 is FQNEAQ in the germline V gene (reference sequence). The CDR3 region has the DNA TGTGCCAGCAGCCAGTGGGGGGTTCGCAGCTCCTACAATGAGCAGTTCTTC. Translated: CASSQWGVRSSYNEQFF.

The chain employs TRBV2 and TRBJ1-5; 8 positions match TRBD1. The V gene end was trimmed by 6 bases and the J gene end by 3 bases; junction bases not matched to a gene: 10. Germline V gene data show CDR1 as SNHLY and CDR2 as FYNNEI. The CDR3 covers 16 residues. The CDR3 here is CASRGTGNLYNQPQHF. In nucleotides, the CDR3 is TGTGCCAGCAGGGGGACAGGAAATCTATACAATCAGCCCCAGCATTTT.

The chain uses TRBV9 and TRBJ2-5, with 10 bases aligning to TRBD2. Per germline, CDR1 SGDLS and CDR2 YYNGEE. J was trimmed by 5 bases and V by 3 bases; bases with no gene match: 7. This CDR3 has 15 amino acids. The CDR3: CASSGSAGGLETQYF. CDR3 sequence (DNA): TGTGCCAGCAGCGGTTCAGCGGGGGGGCTTGAGACCCAGTACTTC.

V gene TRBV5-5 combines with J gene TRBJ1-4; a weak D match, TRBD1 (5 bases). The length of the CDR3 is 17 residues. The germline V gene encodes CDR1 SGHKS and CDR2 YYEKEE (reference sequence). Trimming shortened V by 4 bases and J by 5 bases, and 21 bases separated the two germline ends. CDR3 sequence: CASSTGLGEILNEKLFF. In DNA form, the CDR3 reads TGTGCCAGCAGCACGGGACTGGGGGAGATATTAAATGAAAAACTGTTTTTT. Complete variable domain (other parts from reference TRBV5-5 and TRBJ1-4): DAGVTQSPTHLIKTRGQQVTLRCSPISGHKSVSWYQQVLGQGPQFIFQYYEKEERGRGNFPDRFSARQFPNYSSELNVNALLLGDSALYLCASSTGLGEILNEKLFFGSGTQLSVL.

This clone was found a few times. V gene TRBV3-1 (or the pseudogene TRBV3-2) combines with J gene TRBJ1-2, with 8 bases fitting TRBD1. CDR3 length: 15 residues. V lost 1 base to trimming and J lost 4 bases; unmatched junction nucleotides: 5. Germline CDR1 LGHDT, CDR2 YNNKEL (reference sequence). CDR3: CASSQGTGFSYGYTF. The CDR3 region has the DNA TGTGCCAGCAGCCAAGGGACAGGGTTTAGCTATGGCTACACCTTC.

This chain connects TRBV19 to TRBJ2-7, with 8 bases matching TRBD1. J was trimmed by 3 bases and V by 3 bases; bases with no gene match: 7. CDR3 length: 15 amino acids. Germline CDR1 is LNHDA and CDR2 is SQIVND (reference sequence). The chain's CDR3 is CASSIGDRNNYEQYF. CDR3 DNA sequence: TGTGCCAGTAGTATCGGGGACAGGAATAACTACGAGCAGTACTTC.

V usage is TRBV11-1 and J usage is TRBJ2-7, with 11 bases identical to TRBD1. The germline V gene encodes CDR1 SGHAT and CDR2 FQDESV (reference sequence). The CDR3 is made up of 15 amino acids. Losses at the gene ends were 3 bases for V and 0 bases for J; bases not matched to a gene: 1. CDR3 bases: TGTGCCAGCAGCTTGGGACAGGGGGTCTCCTACGAGCAGTACTTC. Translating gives CASSLGQGVSYEQYF.

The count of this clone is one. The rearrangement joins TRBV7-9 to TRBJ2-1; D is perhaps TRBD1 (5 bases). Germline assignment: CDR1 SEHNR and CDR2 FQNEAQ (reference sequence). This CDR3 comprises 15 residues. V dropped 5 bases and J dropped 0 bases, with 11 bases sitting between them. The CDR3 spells CASSKSTVSYNEQFF. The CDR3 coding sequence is TGTGCCAGCAGCAAATCGACAGTCTCCTACAATGAGCAGTTCTTC. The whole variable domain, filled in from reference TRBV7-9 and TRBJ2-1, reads DTGVSQNPRHKITKRGQNVTFRCDPISEHNRLYWYRQTLGQGPEFLTYFQNEAQLEKSRLLSDRFSAERPKGSFSTLEIQRTEQGDSAMYLCASSKSTVSYNEQFFGPGTRLTVL.

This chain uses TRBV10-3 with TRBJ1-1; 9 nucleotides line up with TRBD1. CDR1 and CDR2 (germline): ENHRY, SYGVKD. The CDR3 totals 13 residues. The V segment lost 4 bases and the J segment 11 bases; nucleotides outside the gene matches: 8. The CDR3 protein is CAISGGTGGAAFF. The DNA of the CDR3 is TGTGCCATCAGTGGTGGTACAGGGGGCGCCGCTTTCTTT.

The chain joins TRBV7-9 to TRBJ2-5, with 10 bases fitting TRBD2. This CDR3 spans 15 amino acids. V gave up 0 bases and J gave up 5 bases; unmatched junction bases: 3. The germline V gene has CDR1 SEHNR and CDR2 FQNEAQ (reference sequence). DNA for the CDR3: TGTGCCAGCAGCTTAGCGACTAGCGGGTCGGAGACCCAGTACTTC. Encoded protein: CASSLATSGSETQYF.

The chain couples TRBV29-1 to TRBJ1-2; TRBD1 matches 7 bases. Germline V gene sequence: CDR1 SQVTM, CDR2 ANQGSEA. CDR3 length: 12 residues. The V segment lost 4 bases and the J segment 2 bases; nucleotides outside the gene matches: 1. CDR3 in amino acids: CSVAQGNYGYTF. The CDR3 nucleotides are TGCAGCGTTGCACAGGGGAACTATGGCTACACCTTC. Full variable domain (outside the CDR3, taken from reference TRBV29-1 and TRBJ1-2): SAVISQKPSRDICQRGTSLTIQCQVDSQVTMMFWYRQQPGQSLTLIATANQGSEATYESGFVIDKFPISRPNLTFSTLTVSNMSPEDSSIYLCSVAQGNYGYTFGSGTRLTVV.

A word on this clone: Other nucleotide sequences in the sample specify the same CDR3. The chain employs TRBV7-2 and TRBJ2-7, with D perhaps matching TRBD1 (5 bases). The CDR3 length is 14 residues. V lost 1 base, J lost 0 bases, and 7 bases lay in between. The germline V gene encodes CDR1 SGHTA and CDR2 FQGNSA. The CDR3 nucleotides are TGTGCCAGCAGCTTAGGGGGCAACTCCTACGAGCAGTACTTC. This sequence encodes CASSLGGNSYEQYF.

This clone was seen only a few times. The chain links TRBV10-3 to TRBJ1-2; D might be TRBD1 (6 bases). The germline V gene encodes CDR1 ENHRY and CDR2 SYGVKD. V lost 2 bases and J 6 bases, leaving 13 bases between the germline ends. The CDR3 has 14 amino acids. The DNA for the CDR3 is TGTGCCATCAGTGAGCCAGGGGACGTCGATGGCTACACCTTC. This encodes CAISEPGDVDGYTF.

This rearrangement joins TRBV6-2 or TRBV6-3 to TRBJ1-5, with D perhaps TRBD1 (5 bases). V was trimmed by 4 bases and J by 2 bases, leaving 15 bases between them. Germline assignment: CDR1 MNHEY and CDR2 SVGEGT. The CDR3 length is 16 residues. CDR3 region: CASSWSTAGGNQPQHF. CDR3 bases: TGTGCCAGCAGTTGGTCGACAGCCGGTGGCAATCAGCCCCAGCATTTT.

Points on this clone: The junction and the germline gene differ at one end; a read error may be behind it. The CDR3 region has the DNA TGTGCCAGTAGTGCCAGACTATACACTGGGGAGCTGTTTTTT. It specifies CASSARLYTGELFF. This chain joins TRBV19 and TRBJ2-2, with D perhaps TRBD2 (5 bases). Germline V lookup: CDR1 LNHDA, CDR2 SQIVND (reference sequence). This CDR3 is built from 14 residues. Full variable domain (remainder filled in from reference TRBV19 and TRBJ2-2): DGGITQSPKYLFRKEGQNVTLSCEQNLNHDAMYWYRQDPGQGLRLIYYSQIVNDFQKGDIAEGYSVSREKKESFPLTVTSAQKNPTAFYLCASSARLYTGELFFGEGSRLTVL.

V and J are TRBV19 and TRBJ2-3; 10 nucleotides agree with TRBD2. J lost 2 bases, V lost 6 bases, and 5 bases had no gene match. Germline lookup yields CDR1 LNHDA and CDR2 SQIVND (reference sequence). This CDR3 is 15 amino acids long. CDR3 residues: CASRLAGGNTDTQYF. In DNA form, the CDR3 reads TGTGCCAGTAGATTAGCGGGAGGCAACACAGATACGCAGTATTTT.

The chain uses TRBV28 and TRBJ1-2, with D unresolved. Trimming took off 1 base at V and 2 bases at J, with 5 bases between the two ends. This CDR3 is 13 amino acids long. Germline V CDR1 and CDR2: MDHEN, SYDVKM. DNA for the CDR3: TGTGCCAGCAGTTTATCCCTGAACTATGGCTACACCTTC. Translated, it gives CASSLSLNYGYTF.

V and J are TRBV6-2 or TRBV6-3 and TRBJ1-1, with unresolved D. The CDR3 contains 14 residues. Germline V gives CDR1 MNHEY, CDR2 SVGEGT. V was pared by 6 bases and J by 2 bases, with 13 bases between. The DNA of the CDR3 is TGTGCCAGCAGCCCACTACAAATTAACACTGAAGCTTTCTTT. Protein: CASSPLQINTEAFF.

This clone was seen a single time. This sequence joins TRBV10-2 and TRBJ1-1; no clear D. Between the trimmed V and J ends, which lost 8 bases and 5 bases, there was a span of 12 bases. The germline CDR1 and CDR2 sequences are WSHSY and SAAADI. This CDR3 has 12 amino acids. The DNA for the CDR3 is TGCGCCAGCGGGCTTTATGGGACTGAAGCTTTCTTT. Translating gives CASGLYGTEAFF.

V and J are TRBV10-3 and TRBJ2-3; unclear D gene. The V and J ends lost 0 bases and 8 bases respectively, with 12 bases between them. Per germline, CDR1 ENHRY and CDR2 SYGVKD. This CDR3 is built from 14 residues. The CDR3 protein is CAISESESGSTQYF. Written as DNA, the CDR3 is TGTGCCATCAGTGAGTCGGAATCCGGGTCTACGCAGTATTTT.

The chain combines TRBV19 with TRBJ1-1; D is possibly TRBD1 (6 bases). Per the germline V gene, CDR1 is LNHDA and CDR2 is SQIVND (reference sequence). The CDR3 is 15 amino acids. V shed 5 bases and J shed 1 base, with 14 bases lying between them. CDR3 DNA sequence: TGTGCCAGTAGTCCATGGACAGAGTCGAACACTGAAGCTTTCTTT. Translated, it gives CASSPWTESNTEAFF.